The 21 T cell receptor beta chains listed next were all sequenced from one sample in a study of blood T cell repertoires in COVID-19. Assay: immunoSEQ multiplex PCR; the TCRdb copy retains only in-frame clones and omits some. The data show about 210,000 clones, over 75% seen once. The material sequenced was PBMCs or T cells enriched from blood (not recorded which). The receptor source for this set is a man younger than 40 in a cohort exposed to, infected with or recovered from COVID-19 (not recorded which).

This chain connects TRBV7-2 to TRBJ1-2; 7 bases map to TRBD1. The CDR3 has 13 amino acids. With V trimmed by 7 bases and J by 7 bases, 9 bases remained unmatched. Germline V CDR1 and CDR2: SGHTA, FQGNSA. CDR3 region: CASTAKTGFGYTF. The DNA for the CDR3 is TGTGCCAGCACCGCTAAGACAGGGTTTGGCTACACCTTC.

This chain links TRBV6-5 with TRBJ2-5, with 7 positions matching TRBD1. Germline CDR1 is MNHEY and CDR2 is SVGAGI. The V and J ends lost 6 bases and 0 bases, in that order; junction bases with no gene match: 7. The CDR3 is made up of 15 amino acids. This chain's CDR3 is CASRRTGAYQETQYF. The CDR3 nucleotides are TGTGCCAGCAGGCGGACAGGCGCGTACCAAGAGACCCAGTACTTC.

The V call is TRBV7-2, the J call TRBJ2-1; TRBD2 matches at 10 bases. The CDR3 length is 15 residues. CDR1 and CDR2 from the germline V gene are SGHTA and FQGNSA. The J segment lost 4 bases and the V segment lost 1 base, leaving 1 base of the junction unmatched. The CDR3 region has the DNA TGTGCCAGCAGCTTAGTACTAGCGGGATACAATGAGCAGTTCTTC. It encodes CASSLVLAGYNEQFF.

V gene TRBV5-6 combines with J gene TRBJ1-2, with 7 nucleotides matching TRBD1. The germline V gene encodes CDR1 SGHDT and CDR2 YYEEEE. The ends lost 4 bases at V and 3 bases at J; junction bases unmatched: 6. This CDR3 spans 14 amino acids. The CDR3 coding sequence is TGTGCCAGCAGCGCAGGACAGGCCCACTATGGCTACACCTTC. It yields the protein CASSAGQAHYGYTF.

This chain connects TRBV7-2 to TRBJ2-2; D might be TRBD1 (6 bases). Trimming removed 2 bases from V and 2 bases from J, with 12 bases in between. CDR3 length equals 16 residues. Germline V gene sequence: CDR1 SGHTA, CDR2 FQGNSA. The CDR3 reads CASSLSGTYNTGELFF. In DNA, the CDR3 is TGTGCCAGCAGCTTATCCGGGACATATAACACCGGGGAGCTGTTTTTT.

CDR3 protein: CASSPNLGEQFF. The CDR3 coding sequence is TGTGCCAGCTCACCAAATTTGGGCGAGCAGTTCTTC. This chain connects TRBV18 to TRBJ2-1; D is unresolved. Germline CDR1 reads KGHSH; CDR2 reads LQKENI. The CDR3 contains 12 residues. With 2 bases removed from V and 10 bases from J, the gap between germline ends came to 9 bases.

This chain joins TRBV6-5 and TRBJ1-1; no reliable D call. This CDR3 has 16 amino acids. Between the trimmed V and J ends, which lost 0 bases and 1 base, there was a span of 12 bases. Germline values: CDR1 MNHEY, CDR2 SVGAGI. The CDR3 sequence is CASSYSSGAANTEAFF. As DNA, the CDR3 is TGTGCCAGCAGTTACTCGTCGGGTGCGGCGAACACTGAAGCTTTCTTT.

V gene TRBV6-5 combines with J gene TRBJ2-3; 9 bases align to TRBD2. The CDR3 sequence is 15 residues long. The V segment lost 6 bases and the J segment 5 bases; nucleotides outside the gene matches: 9. In germline, CDR1 is MNHEY, CDR2 SVGAGI. The chain's CDR3 is CASRILAGVRDTQYF. CDR3 coding DNA: TGTGCCAGCAGAATATTAGCGGGAGTCAGAGATACGCAGTATTTT.

The V and J genes are TRBV9 and TRBJ2-1; D may be TRBD1 (6 bases). The CDR3 spans 16 residues. V lost 6 bases to trimming and J lost 7 bases, with 23 bases between them. Germline V gene lookup returns CDR1 SGDLS and CDR2 YYNGEE. This CDR3 reads CASTQQGRTAWNEQFF. The CDR3 DNA follows: TGTGCCAGCACCCAACAGGGACGGACTGCATGGAATGAGCAGTTCTTC.

This chain joins TRBV5-1 and TRBJ1-2; 8 bases are shared with TRBD1. Germline CDR1 and CDR2: SGHRS and YFSETQ. V shed 3 bases and J 8 bases; nucleotides not matched to a gene: 9. The CDR3 consists of 14 residues. The DNA for the CDR3 is TGCGCCAGCAGCTCCGGGGGCAGGGGGCAAGGCTACACCTTC. Its translation: CASSSGGRGQGYTF.

The chain carries TRBV27 and TRBJ1-1; TRBD1 matches 7 bases. The CDR3 consists of 15 residues. Germline values: CDR1 MNHEY, CDR2 SMNVEV (reference sequence). J was trimmed by 8 bases and V by 4 bases; bases with no gene match: 13. CDR3 nucleotides: TGTGCCAGCAGTTCCGGGACAGTACTTTTGTTGGAAGCTTTCTTT. It specifies CASSSGTVLLLEAFF.

This rearrangement joins TRBV3-1 (or the pseudogene TRBV3-2) to TRBJ2-5; D is possibly TRBD2 (6 bases). CDR1 is LGHDT and CDR2 is YNNKEL in the germline V gene (reference sequence). The germline V and J ends were trimmed by 3 bases and 3 bases, with 8 bases remaining between them. This CDR3 has 13 amino acids. The CDR3 sequence is CASSHRLEETQYF. In DNA, the CDR3 is TGTGCCAGCAGCCACCGACTAGAAGAGACCCAGTACTTC.

The rearrangement links TRBV29-1 to TRBJ1-1; tentative D call: TRBD1 (5 bases). V lost 4 bases and J lost 4, with 16 bases in between. Germline CDR1 and CDR2: SQVTM and ANQGSEA. This CDR3 contains 14 residues. The CDR3: CSVGQGRWSTEAFF. CDR3 coding DNA: TGCAGCGTTGGGCAGGGTAGGTGGAGCACTGAAGCTTTCTTT. The variable domain in full, completed from reference TRBV29-1 and TRBJ1-1, reads SAVISQKPSRDICQRGTSLTIQCQVDSQVTMMFWYRQQPGQSLTLIATANQGSEATYESGFVIDKFPISRPNLTFSTLTVSNMSPEDSSIYLCSVGQGRWSTEAFFGQGTRLTVV.

The rearrangement uses TRBV20-1 and TRBJ1-2; D is possibly TRBD1 (6 bases). Germline values: CDR1 DFQATT, CDR2 SNEGSKA (reference sequence). Trimming took off 4 bases at V and 7 bases at J, with 10 bases between the two ends. There are 11 residues in the CDR3. The CDR3 reads CSATTGSGYTF. The CDR3 DNA reads TGCAGTGCTACTACAGGGTCTGGCTACACCTTC.

This clone was counted a single time. The rearrangement links TRBV28 to TRBJ1-4, with D hard to call. V was pared by 3 bases and J by 7 bases, with 9 bases between. Germline CDR1 and CDR2: MDHEN and SYDVKM. The CDR3 contains 13 residues. The CDR3 bases are TGTGCCAGCAGTTTCAGGTTGGGTGAAAAACTGTTTTTT. Translation: CASSFRLGEKLFF.

The rearrangement joins TRBV5-4 to TRBJ1-2, with D possibly matching TRBD1 (6 bases). Germline V gene data show CDR1 as SGHNT and CDR2 as YYREEE (reference sequence). This CDR3 contains 14 residues. V was trimmed by 4 bases and J by 5 bases, leaving 15 bases between them. The CDR3 DNA follows: TGTGCCAGCAGCGGAGCTGGGGGGGCGTATGGCTACACCTTC. Translation gives CASSGAGGAYGYTF.

The genes are TRBV14 and TRBJ2-7, with 7 bases identical to TRBD2. The CDR3 runs to 17 residues. The germline gives CDR1 SGHDN, CDR2 FVKESK. V shed 1 base, J shed 7 bases, and the junction held 16 bases outside the gene matches. Here the CDR3 reads CASSQGLPGGPNFEQYF. CDR3 DNA: TGTGCCAGCAGCCAAGGGCTTCCGGGAGGCCCTAACTTTGAGCAGTACTTC.

DNA of the CDR3: TGTGCCAGTAGACGAACAGGGGACTTAAACACTGAAGCTTTCTTT. It encodes CASRRTGDLNTEAFF. This chain links TRBV19 with TRBJ1-1; TRBD1 matches at 7 bases. V lost 6 bases to trimming and J lost 2 bases; unmatched junction nucleotides: 9. The CDR3 loop spans 15 amino acids. Per the germline V gene, CDR1 is LNHDA and CDR2 is SQIVND (reference sequence).

V gene TRBV5-4 combines with J gene TRBJ2-7; maybe TRBD1 (5 bases). CDR1 is SGHNT and CDR2 is YYREEE in the germline V gene (reference sequence). V lost 4 bases, J lost 5 bases, and 16 bases lay in between. The CDR3 loop spans 14 amino acids. The CDR3 region has the DNA TGTGCCAGCAGCCCGGAAAGGGGTATCAACGAGCAGTACTTC. Its protein is CASSPERGINEQYF.

The V gene is TRBV7-9, the J gene TRBJ1-5, with 7 bases matching TRBD1. In germline, CDR1 is SEHNR, CDR2 FQNEAQ (reference sequence). V shed 3 bases and J 4 bases; nucleotides not matched to a gene: 3. The CDR3 is 14 amino acids. This CDR3 reads CASSLGTANQPQHF. DNA of the CDR3: TGTGCCAGCAGCTTGGGGACAGCGAATCAGCCCCAGCATTTT.

In its sample, this clone was seen once. The chain uses TRBV9 and TRBJ2-3, with D possibly being TRBD2 (6 bases). This CDR3 spans 16 amino acids. V was trimmed by 0 bases and J by 0 bases, leaving 11 bases between them. Germline V gene lookup returns CDR1 SGDLS and CDR2 YYNGEE. As DNA, the CDR3 is TGTGCCAGCAGCGTAGAAGTAGCGGCTAGCACAGATACGCAGTATTTT. This encodes CASSVEVAASTDTQYF.